This T cell receptor (beta chain) is from a study of radiotherapy plus CTLA-4 blockade in lung cancer. Whole-study findings and limits: Blood saw expansion of tumor-derived TCR clones after radiotherapy plus ipilimumab. Among reported predictors of response, early blood T cell clone dynamics with interferon-beta performed best.

TCRdb's table, derived via immunoSEQ multiplex PCR, lists solely in-frame clones and lacks some. The repertoire holds around 45,000 clones, with 65% to 75% as singletons. This clone was seen a few times. What it binds is unknown. Looked up from germline, CDR1 is LNHDA and CDR2 is SQIVND (reference sequence). The CDR3 sequence is 14 residues long. The V gene end was trimmed by 4 bases and the J gene end by 7 bases; junction bases not matched to a gene: 7. The sequence derives from a human donor with non-small cell lung cancer who had a partial response to radiotherapy plus ipilimumab. V usage is TRBV19 and J usage is TRBJ2-1, with 7 bases lining up with TRBD2. The source was peripheral blood, collected from a patient treated with radiotherapy plus ipilimumab. The CDR3 loop is CASSTRTRENEQFF. As DNA, the CDR3 is TGTGCCAGTAGTACCCGGACTAGGGAAAATGAGCAGTTCTTC. Drawing the rest from reference TRBV19 and TRBJ2-1, the complete variable domain is DGGITQSPKYLFRKEGQNVTLSCEQNLNHDAMYWYRQDPGQGLRLIYYSQIVNDFQKGDIAEGYSVSREKKESFPLTVTSAQKNPTAFYLCASSTRTRENEQFFGPGTRLTVL.